Following are 20 T cell receptor beta chains from one sample sequenced in a study of shared clonotypes between healthy human individuals. The assay was immunoSEQ multiplex PCR, and TCRdb's table has in-frame clones only and misses some. Of some 1 million clones listed, around 76% were seen once; the top ten hold approximately 1.3%. The sequenced sample consisted of memory CD4+ T cells sorted from blood. The subset is: CD45RA-negative fraction. Receptors were obtained from a man aged 18 to 29 in good health.

The chain is built from TRBV7-9 and TRBJ1-2, with D possibly TRBD1 on 5 matching bases. The germline CDR1 and CDR2 sequences are SEHNR and FQNEAQ (reference sequence). V lost 3 bases, J lost 7 bases, and 9 bases lay in between. The length of the CDR3 is 12 residues. This chain's CDR3 is CASSLGPRGYTF. In DNA, the CDR3 is TGTGCCAGCAGCTTGGGGCCTCGTGGCTACACCTTC.

J is TRBJ2-1 and V is TRBV12-5, with a tentative D call TRBD2 (5 bases). V was trimmed by 2 bases and J by 7 bases, leaving 15 bases between them. Germline V lookup: CDR1 LGHNT, CDR2 FRNRAP. The length of the CDR3 is 15 residues. The CDR3 DNA sequence: TGTGCTAGTGGTTTGATGAGGGCTCAAGCTAATGAGCAGTTCTTC. Its translation is CASGLMRAQANEQFF.

This clone was recorded at least ten times. Other nucleotide sequences in the sample specify the same CDR3. The gene calls are TRBV2 and TRBJ1-5; maybe TRBD1 (6 bases). With 6 bases removed from V and 1 base from J, the gap between germline ends came to 10 bases. The CDR3 has 14 residues. Germline-derived CDR1 and CDR2 are SNHLY and FYNNEI. The CDR3 DNA reads as TGTGCCAGCAGCCGGGACACAAGCAATCAGCCCCAGCATTTT. Encoded protein: CASSRDTSNQPQHF.

The rearrangement links TRBV6-9 to TRBJ1-6; no clear D. This CDR3 spans 16 amino acids. Germline V CDR1 and CDR2: MNHGY, SVAAGI. Trimming took 4 bases from V and 7 from J, leaving 17 bases between them. CDR3 DNA sequence: TGTGCCAGCAGTTTGAGTTGGAGGTGGCGGAATTCACCCCTCCACTTT. Protein product: CASSLSWRWRNSPLHF.

In regard to this clone: Other DNA sequences within the sample encode an identical CDR3. The rearrangement joins TRBV19 to TRBJ2-7; 12 nucleotides agree with TRBD2. Germline trimming cut 3 bases from V and 2 bases from J; bases unmatched to any gene: 8. Germline CDR1 is LNHDA and CDR2 is SQIVND (reference sequence). The CDR3 is 17 amino acids. CDR3 sequence (DNA): TGTGCCAGTAGTATGGCCAGGACTAGCGGGACCCCCTACGAGCAGTACTTC. Its translation: CASSMARTSGTPYEQYF.

This chain joins TRBV5-1 and TRBJ2-2; D is perhaps TRBD2 (6 bases). The CDR3 totals 16 residues. The germline gives CDR1 SGHRS, CDR2 YFSETQ. V shed 5 bases and J shed 6 bases, with 20 bases lying between them. This chain's CDR3 is CASRKSGGISPGELFF. DNA of the CDR3: TGCGCCAGCAGGAAGTCAGGCGGGATTTCGCCCGGGGAGCTGTTTTTT.

The V and J genes are TRBV5-4 and TRBJ2-2; 10 bases map to TRBD2. The CDR3 is 15 amino acids. Germline lookup yields CDR1 SGHNT and CDR2 YYREEE (reference sequence). V lost 4 bases, J lost 4 bases, and 4 bases stayed unmatched. The CDR3 is CASSRGLATTGELFF. CDR3 coding DNA: TGTGCCAGCAGCCGGGGACTAGCGACCACCGGGGAGCTGTTTTTT.

This clone has more than one count but fewer than ten. The rearrangement joins TRBV9 to TRBJ1-1; TRBD1 aligns across 9 bases. Germline V gene sequence: CDR1 SGDLS, CDR2 YYNGEE. This CDR3 region has 14 residues. V trimming: 3 bases; J trimming: 4 bases; junction bases outside the gene matches: 4. The CDR3 DNA is TGTGCCAGCAGCGCCGGACAGGGGAGCACTGAAGCTTTCTTT. It translates to CASSAGQGSTEAFF.

The chain has TRBV11-2 and TRBJ2-2, with D possibly being TRBD2 (5 bases). The V end was cut by 5 bases, the J end by 6 bases, with 16 bases between. The CDR3 extends over 15 amino acids. CDR1 is SGHAT, CDR2 FQNNGV, per germline. In DNA form, the CDR3 reads TGTGCCAGCAGCAGAGAGACGAGGGCGGCCGGGGAGCTGTTTTTT. It specifies CASSRETRAAGELFF.

Only a few counts were recorded for this clone. The V call is TRBV5-1, the J call TRBJ2-2; D is unclear. CDR1 and CDR2 (germline): SGHRS, YFSETQ. This CDR3 region has 15 residues. Trimming removed 2 bases from V and 2 bases from J, with 10 bases in between. CDR3 sequence (DNA): TGCGCCAGCAGCTTTACTGGGCCCAACACCGGGGAGCTGTTTTTT. This sequence encodes CASSFTGPNTGELFF.

The genes are TRBV10-3 and TRBJ2-3; D call uncertain. Per germline, CDR1 ENHRY and CDR2 SYGVKD. This CDR3 is 15 amino acids long. Trimming stripped 7 bases from V and 5 bases from J, with 19 bases between. CDR3 region: CAINLVRAYLDTQYF. The CDR3 DNA reads TGTGCCATCAATCTTGTCCGGGCTTACTTAGATACGCAGTATTTT.

Ten or more counts support this clone. The sample contains more than one DNA sequence encoding this CDR3. The V and J genes are TRBV7-2 and TRBJ2-5, with 8 positions matching TRBD2. Germline loops: CDR1 SGHTA, CDR2 FQGNSA. Trimming cost V 3 bases and J 7 bases; bases outside gene matches: 7. This CDR3 is 14 amino acids long. CDR3 sequence (DNA): TGTGCCAGCAGCTTTAGCGGGGCTACAGGGACCCAGTACTTC. This encodes CASSFSGATGTQYF. Filled out from reference TRBV7-2 and TRBJ2-5, the complete variable domain reads GAGVSQSPSNKVTEKGKDVELRCDPISGHTALYWYRQSLGQGLEFLIYFQGNSAPDKSGLPSDRFSAERTGGSVSTLTIQRTQQEDSAVYLCASSFSGATGTQYFGPGTRLLVL.

The rearrangement uses TRBV6-6 and TRBJ2-3; D is unclear. There are 14 residues in the CDR3. V lost 4 bases and J lost 2, with 10 bases in between. Germline loops: CDR1 MNHNY, CDR2 SVGAGI (reference sequence). The CDR3 here is CASSSFGYTDTQYF. In nucleotides, the CDR3 is TGTGCCAGCAGTTCTTTTGGGTACACAGATACGCAGTATTTT.

This clone was found a few times. Other nucleotide sequences from this sample produce the same CDR3. The J gene is TRBJ1-1, the V gene TRBV29-1; D is unresolved. Trimming stripped 1 base from V and 2 bases from J, with 5 bases between. The CDR3 is made up of 12 amino acids. Germline V gene sequence: CDR1 SQVTM, CDR2 ANQGSEA. CDR3 in DNA: TGCAGCGTTGAAGGCGGTAACACTGAAGCTTTCTTT. As protein: CSVEGGNTEAFF.

V gene TRBV15 combines with J gene TRBJ2-7; D is unresolved. The CDR3 totals 12 residues. Germline V gene sequence: CDR1 LNHNV, CDR2 YYDKDF (reference sequence). Between the trimmed V and J ends, which lost 4 bases and 3 bases, there was a span of 7 bases. Here the CDR3 DNA reads TGTGCCACCAGCATGGACCTCTACGAGCAGTACTTC. This translates into CATSMDLYEQYF.

The chain is built from TRBV21-1 and TRBJ2-1; TRBD2 was called by the table and not checked on the DNA. TRBV21-1 is a pseudogene segment. The CDR3 contains 13 residues. This CDR3 is CASSKAGGNEQFF. CDR3 nucleotide sequence: TGTGCCAGCAGCAAAGCGGGAGGGAATGAGCAGTTCTTC.

J is TRBJ2-5 and V is TRBV7-2, with 11 positions matching TRBD2. Germline CDR1 and CDR2: SGHTA and FQGNSA. CDR3 length: 16 amino acids. V lost 5 bases to trimming and J lost 1 base; unmatched junction nucleotides: 6. The chain's CDR3 is CASSASGTSGQETQYF. The CDR3 DNA is TGTGCCAGCAGCGCCTCCGGGACTAGCGGCCAAGAGACCCAGTACTTC.

The genes are TRBV5-1 and TRBJ2-1, with 8 bases that match TRBD2. Germline V lookup: CDR1 SGHRS, CDR2 YFSETQ. The length of the CDR3 is 15 residues. Trimming removed 0 bases from V and 10 bases from J; junction bases left unmatched: 9. CDR3 protein: CASSLDETSAAEQFF. The CDR3, as DNA: TGCGCCAGCAGCTTGGACGAGACTAGCGCCGCAGAGCAGTTCTTC. Drawing the rest from reference TRBV5-1 and TRBJ2-1, the complete variable domain is KAGVTQTPRYLIKTRGQQVTLSCSPISGHRSVSWYQQTPGQGLQFLFEYFSETQRNKGNFPGRFSGRQFSNSRSEMNVSTLELGDSALYLCASSLDETSAAEQFFGPGTRLTVL.

As concerns this clone: Within the sample, other DNA sequences also encode this same CDR3. V is TRBV6-1 and J is TRBJ1-5, with 10 bases that match TRBD1. Germline V gene lookup returns CDR1 MNHNS and CDR2 SASEGT. V shed 4 bases, J shed 5 bases, and the junction held 2 bases outside the gene matches. This CDR3 is built from 14 residues. The DNA of the CDR3 is TGTGCCAGCAGTGGGACAGGGGGATATCAGCCCCAGCATTTT. This gives the protein CASSGTGGYQPQHF.

The sample holds one count of this clone. The CDR3 DNA reads TGTGCCAGCAGCGCGGAAGGGGGCGTTGGTCAGCCCCAGCATTTT. This sequence encodes CASSAEGGVGQPQHF. The chain is built from TRBV6-4 and TRBJ1-5; 7 nucleotides match TRBD1. Germline-derived CDR1 and CDR2 are MRHNA and SNTAGT. V lost 6 bases, J lost 6 bases, and 11 bases stayed unmatched. The CDR3 totals 15 residues.